The 32 T cell receptor beta chains reported below all come from one sample, sequenced in a study of shared T cell receptors in the human thymus. Profiled with immunoSEQ multiplex PCR; TCRdb holds only in-frame clones, not every one. This repertoire shows roughly 500,000 clones, around 82% found once; its top ten account for 0.01% to 0.015%. The same specimen was also included in a second study, on human thymus T cells.

Sequencing was done on a sample of thymocytes. The receptors were gathered from a boy less than two years old with a congenital heart defect.

The V and J genes are TRBV19 and TRBJ2-1; 9 bases agree with TRBD1. V lost 9 bases to trimming and J lost 3 bases; unmatched junction nucleotides: 0. Germline V gives CDR1 LNHDA, CDR2 SQIVND (reference sequence). The CDR3 runs to 12 residues. CDR3 DNA sequence: TGTGCCAGGGACAGGGGCTACAATGAGCAGTTCTTC. As protein: CARDRGYNEQFF. Drawing the rest from reference TRBV19 and TRBJ2-1, the complete variable domain is DGGITQSPKYLFRKEGQNVTLSCEQNLNHDAMYWYRQDPGQGLRLIYYSQIVNDFQKGDIAEGYSVSREKKESFPLTVTSAQKNPTAFYLCARDRGYNEQFFGPGTRLTVL.

The CDR3 spells CASSLRLEHTGELFF. DNA for the CDR3: TGTGCCAGCAGCTTGCGGCTAGAGCACACCGGGGAGCTGTTTTTT. V gene TRBV5-5 combines with J gene TRBJ2-2; D is ambiguous. V was trimmed by 1 base and J by 3 bases, leaving 10 bases between them. Germline CDR1 is SGHKS and CDR2 is YYEKEE (reference sequence). The CDR3 totals 15 residues.

This clone has more than one count but fewer than ten. The chain combines TRBV28 with TRBJ2-7; 11 bases agree with TRBD1. Germline V gene sequence: CDR1 MDHEN, CDR2 SYDVKM. There are 16 residues in the CDR3. With 4 bases clipped from V and 5 bases from J, the junction kept 10 bases outside the gene matches. Here the CDR3 reads CASSSRAGQGGDEQYF. The CDR3 bases are TGTGCCAGCAGTTCGCGAGCGGGACAGGGGGGCGACGAGCAGTACTTC.

The chain recombines TRBV5-4 with TRBJ1-4, with D perhaps matching TRBD1 (6 bases). Germline V gene lookup returns CDR1 SGHNT and CDR2 YYREEE (reference sequence). V was trimmed by 4 bases and J by 5 bases, leaving 12 bases between them. The CDR3 runs 14 residues. CDR3 nucleotide sequence: TGTGCCAGCAGCCCACAGGGTAGGAATGAAAAACTGTTTTTT. Protein product: CASSPQGRNEKLFF. Supplemented by reference TRBV5-4 and TRBJ1-4, the full variable domain reads ETGVTQSPTHLIKTRGQQVTLRCSSQSGHNTVSWYQQALGQGPQFIFQYYREEENGRGNFPPRFSGLQFPNYSSELNVNALELDDSALYLCASSPQGRNEKLFFGSGTQLSVL.

V usage is TRBV7-8 and J usage is TRBJ2-7; D is ambiguous. The CDR3 loop spans 15 amino acids. V lost 1 base, J lost 0 bases, and 10 bases lay in between. Germline V CDR1 and CDR2: SGHVS, FQNEAQ. CDR3 nucleotides: TGTGCCAGCAGCTTAGAGTCAAAGCCCTCCTACGAGCAGTACTTC. Its translation: CASSLESKPSYEQYF.

The chain uses TRBV28 and TRBJ1-3; 10 bases fit TRBD1. This CDR3 region has 16 residues. The J segment lost 4 bases and the V segment lost 7 bases, leaving 10 bases of the junction unmatched. Germline-derived CDR1 and CDR2 are MDHEN and SYDVKM. This chain's CDR3 is CASTGSTGGAGNTIYF. The DNA for the CDR3 is TGTGCCAGCACGGGGTCGACAGGGGGCGCGGGAAACACCATATATTTT.

The chain joins TRBV9 to TRBJ2-7, with 7 positions matching TRBD1. The germline gives CDR1 SGDLS, CDR2 YYNGEE. Germline trimming cut 0 bases from V and 0 bases from J; bases unmatched to any gene: 6. This CDR3 has 16 amino acids. CDR3 loop: CASSVDLGTDSYEQYF. In nucleotides, the CDR3 is TGTGCCAGCAGCGTAGATTTAGGGACAGACTCCTACGAGCAGTACTTC.

The chain is built from TRBV5-4 and TRBJ2-1; D unresolved. V lost 4 bases and J lost 1, with 12 bases in between. CDR3 length: 15 residues. The germline V gene has CDR1 SGHNT and CDR2 YYREEE (reference sequence). CDR3 DNA sequence: TGTGCCAGCAGCAACCTGAAGAGTTCCTACAATGAGCAGTTCTTC. It codes for CASSNLKSSYNEQFF.

This chain links TRBV7-2 with TRBJ2-7; D is perhaps TRBD2 (6 bases). There are 15 residues in the CDR3. The V end lost 5 bases, the J end lost 0 bases, and 14 bases lay between the germline ends. CDR1 and CDR2 from the germline V gene are SGHTA and FQGNSA. The CDR3 protein is CASSPGTPSSYEQYF. Here the CDR3 DNA reads TGTGCCAGCAGCCCGGGGACTCCTAGCTCCTACGAGCAGTACTTC.

The chain uses TRBV15 and TRBJ2-7, with 7 bases that match TRBD1. Trimming at V came to 4 bases and at J to 9 bases, leaving 18 bases not matched to a gene. Germline assignment: CDR1 LNHNV and CDR2 YYDKDF (reference sequence). This CDR3 spans 16 amino acids. CDR3 region: CATSTDDQDRWFGQYF. In nucleotides, the CDR3 is TGTGCCACCAGCACGGACGATCAGGACAGGTGGTTCGGGCAGTACTTC. Using reference TRBV15 and TRBJ2-7 for the parts outside the CDR3, the full variable domain is DAMVIQNPRYQVTQFGKPVTLSCSQTLNHNVMYWYQQKSSQAPKLLFHYYDKDFNNEADTPDNFQSRRPNTSFCFLDIRSPGLGDTAMYLCATSTDDQDRWFGQYFGPGTRLTVT.

This clone was counted between two and nine times. The junction departs from germline at one end; a sequencing error may be responsible. The chain has TRBV7-6 and TRBJ2-7, with 9 bases fitting TRBD1. The CDR3 consists of 19 residues. Germline V lookup: CDR1 SGHVS, CDR2 FNYEAQ. The CDR3 sequence is CASSSIKHGRDRDSNEQYF. CDR3 coding DNA: TGTGCCAGCAGCTCAATAAAACACGGCCGGGACAGGGACTCCAACGAGCAGTACTTC.

This sequence joins TRBV7-2 and TRBJ1-3, with a weak D call TRBD1 (5 bases). Trimming stripped 5 bases from V and 9 bases from J, with 32 bases between. CDR3 size: 19 residues. Germline V gene sequence: CDR1 SGHTA, CDR2 FQGNSA. As DNA, the CDR3 is TGTGCCAGCAGCCCGGGCGGGGCGCCTAACCTCTCGATGGAGGGCACCATATATTTT. It encodes CASSPGGAPNLSMEGTIYF.

The chain is built from TRBV5-6 and TRBJ2-7; 7 bases are shared with TRBD2. The V gene end was trimmed by 0 bases and the J gene end by 1 base; junction bases not matched to a gene: 7. The CDR3 is 16 amino acids. The germline V gene has CDR1 SGHDT and CDR2 YYEEEE. CDR3 loop: CASSLATGRGSYEQYF. The DNA for the CDR3 is TGTGCCAGCAGCTTGGCGACGGGGCGGGGGTCCTACGAGCAGTACTTC.

This chain joins TRBV27 and TRBJ1-1, with D hard to call. CDR3 length: 13 residues. The germline gives CDR1 MNHEY, CDR2 SMNVEV (reference sequence). Trimming took 3 bases from V and 1 from J, leaving 6 bases between them. This CDR3 reads CASSFVENTEAFF. CDR3 nucleotide sequence: TGTGCCAGCAGTTTTGTAGAGAACACTGAAGCTTTCTTT.

The chain has TRBV5-4 and TRBJ2-5; maybe TRBD1 (5 bases). CDR3 size: 14 residues. V was shortened by 6 bases and J by 5 bases, with 17 bases between the two germline ends. The V gene's germline CDR1 is SGHNT and CDR2 YYREEE (reference sequence). The CDR3 coding sequence is TGTGCCAGCACTAGGGGAAGGGATGGGGAGACCCAGTACTTC. Translation gives CASTRGRDGETQYF.

The table lists this clone with a few counts. The genes are TRBV7-9 and TRBJ2-1, with 7 bases fitting TRBD1. The germline V gene encodes CDR1 SEHNR and CDR2 FQNEAQ (reference sequence). This CDR3 is 12 amino acids long. CDR3 nucleotides: TGTGCGTCGACAGGGATACGGAATGAGCAGTTCTTC. Its protein product is CASTGIRNEQFF.

The chain has TRBV6-5 and TRBJ1-3; possible D gene TRBD1, 5 bases. The CDR3 is 13 residues long. The germline V gene encodes CDR1 MNHEY and CDR2 SVGAGI. V shed 10 bases and J shed 2 bases, with 12 bases lying between them. The CDR3 DNA reads as TGTGCCAACTTAACAGGCGCTGGAAACACCATATATTTT. This codes for CANLTGAGNTIYF.

The genes are TRBV4-2 and TRBJ2-1; TRBD2 matches at 15 bases. V lost 0 bases and J lost 4; bases outside the gene matches: 16. CDR3 length: 22 residues. Germline V CDR1 and CDR2: LGHNA, YNFKEQ. CDR3 sequence reads: CASSQELGGLAGGPRPYNEQFF. In nucleotides, the CDR3 is TGTGCCAGCAGCCAAGAGCTCGGCGGACTAGCGGGAGGGCCACGCCCGTACAATGAGCAGTTCTTC.

In this sample, this clone turned up a few times. J is TRBJ1-1 and V is TRBV20-1; D call uncertain. The V end lost 4 bases, the J end lost 7 bases, and 7 bases lay between the germline ends. The CDR3 is 10 residues long. Germline V gene sequence: CDR1 DFQATT, CDR2 SNEGSKA (reference sequence). CDR3 sequence reads: CSAIDGEAFF. The CDR3 DNA reads TGCAGTGCTATAGACGGTGAAGCTTTCTTT.

The rearrangement joins TRBV2 to TRBJ2-7; TRBD2 agrees at 8 bases. The V gene's germline CDR1 is SNHLY and CDR2 FYNNEI. With V trimmed by 5 bases and J by 6 bases, 18 bases remained unmatched. The CDR3 covers 17 residues. DNA for the CDR3: TGTGCCAGCAGTCAGACTCCGAGGAAAGCGGGAGTGGGCGAGCAGTACTTC. Translating gives CASSQTPRKAGVGEQYF. Drawing the rest from reference TRBV2 and TRBJ2-7, the complete variable domain is EPEVTQTPSHQVTQMGQEVILRCVPISNHLYFYWYRQILGQKVEFLVSFYNNEISEKSEIFDDQFSVERPDGSNFTLKIRSTKLEDSAMYFCASSQTPRKAGVGEQYFGPGTRLTVT.

J is TRBJ2-5 and V is TRBV25-1; 7 positions agree with TRBD2. Germline V gene data show CDR1 as MGHDK and CDR2 as SYGVNS. The length of the CDR3 is 15 residues. Germline trimming cut 7 bases from V and 1 base from J; bases unmatched to any gene: 9. DNA of the CDR3: TGTGCCAGCAATGGACTAGGGGTTGCCCAAGAGACCCAGTACTTC. Translation gives CASNGLGVAQETQYF.

The chain employs TRBV6-1 and TRBJ1-6; D gene uncertain. The germline V gene has CDR1 MNHNS and CDR2 SASEGT. The CDR3 contains 15 residues. With 7 bases removed from V and 5 bases from J, the gap between germline ends came to 15 bases. In nucleotides, the CDR3 is TGTGCCAGCAATCCCTGGAGGTGGGATAATTCACCCCTCCACTTT. This translates into CASNPWRWDNSPLHF.

This clone was seen only once. CDR3 residues: CASSLPGQGAYGYTF. The CDR3 DNA reads TGTGCCAGCAGCTTACCCGGACAGGGCGCCTATGGCTACACCTTC. V usage is TRBV11-2 and J usage is TRBJ1-2, with 8 bases that match TRBD1. CDR1 and CDR2 (germline): SGHAT, FQNNGV. Germline trimming cut 2 bases from V and 4 bases from J; bases unmatched to any gene: 6. The CDR3 covers 15 residues.

The V and J genes are TRBV4-3 and TRBJ2-5; 12 bases line up with TRBD2. Trimming cost V 4 bases and J 3 bases; bases outside gene matches: 21. This CDR3 is 21 amino acids long. Per the germline V gene, CDR1 is LGHNA and CDR2 is YSLEER. The CDR3 loop reads CASSRGGPRRPGLAGEETQYF. The CDR3 DNA reads as TGCGCCAGCAGCCGAGGGGGGCCGCGGAGGCCGGGACTAGCGGGTGAAGAGACCCAGTACTTC.

As concerns this clone: The identical CDR3 is also encoded by other nucleotide sequences in the sample. The J gene is TRBJ1-1, the V gene TRBV13, with TRBD1 matching over 8 bases. The CDR3 loop spans 15 amino acids. From germline, CDR1 is PRHDT and CDR2 FYEKMQ (reference sequence). The J segment lost 0 bases and the V segment lost 5 bases, leaving 5 bases of the junction unmatched. The CDR3, as DNA: TGTGCCAGCAGCCCCGGGACAGGCATGAACACTGAAGCTTTCTTT. Amino acids: CASSPGTGMNTEAFF.

This sequence joins TRBV4-3 and TRBJ1-1; no firm D call. The germline V gene encodes CDR1 LGHNA and CDR2 YSLEER. Trimming pared 1 base from V and 3 bases from J, leaving 9 bases between. This CDR3 contains 14 residues. CDR3 nucleotide sequence: TGCGCCAGCAGCCAAGCCGGGAAGGACACTGAAGCTTTCTTT. It translates to CASSQAGKDTEAFF.

The sample holds one count of this clone. V gene TRBV20-1 combines with J gene TRBJ2-1; the D gene is possibly TRBD2 (6 bases). The germline CDR1 and CDR2 sequences are DFQATT and SNEGSKA (reference sequence). The CDR3 covers 11 residues. The V gene lost 6 bases and the J gene lost 7 bases, with 10 bases spanning the gap. This CDR3 reads CSAGGPNEQFF. Here the CDR3 DNA reads TGCAGTGCGGGAGGACCTAATGAGCAGTTCTTC.

The V call is TRBV30, the J call TRBJ2-4, with 9 bases aligning to TRBD1. The CDR3 extends over 15 amino acids. The germline CDR1 and CDR2 sequences are GTSNPN and SVGIG (reference sequence). The V gene end was trimmed by 3 bases and the J gene end by 3 bases; junction bases not matched to a gene: 6. CDR3 loop: CAWRETGGVKNIQYF. The CDR3 nucleotides read TGTGCCTGGAGAGAGACAGGGGGGGTCAAAAACATTCAGTACTTC. The whole variable domain, filled in from reference TRBV30 and TRBJ2-4, reads SQTIHQWPATLVQPVGSPLSLECTVEGTSNPNLYWYRQAAGRGLQLLFYSVGIGQISSEVPQNLSASRPQDRQFILSSKKLLLSDSGFYLCAWRETGGVKNIQYFGAGTRLSVL.

J is TRBJ2-7 and V is TRBV27, with 10 bases aligning to TRBD1. The CDR3 runs to 20 residues. The germline V gene has CDR1 MNHEY and CDR2 SMNVEV (reference sequence). With 2 bases clipped from V and 3 bases from J, the junction kept 19 bases outside the gene matches. Written as DNA, the CDR3 is TGTGCCAGCAGTTTAAGGGGTGAACGCGACAGGGGGCCCTGGGGCTACGAGCAGTACTTC. Translating gives CASSLRGERDRGPWGYEQYF.

The chain combines TRBV29-1 with TRBJ1-4; D remains ambiguous. The length of the CDR3 is 12 residues. Trimming removed 4 bases from V and 6 bases from J, with 9 bases in between. Per the germline V gene, CDR1 is SQVTM and CDR2 is ANQGSEA. The CDR3 sequence: CSVGQEDEKLFF. The CDR3 nucleotides read TGCAGCGTTGGGCAGGAGGATGAAAAACTGTTTTTT.

The V gene is TRBV12-5, the J gene TRBJ1-5; unclear D gene. The CDR3 runs to 15 residues. Trimming took off 7 bases at V and 3 bases at J, with 16 bases between the two ends. Germline V gives CDR1 LGHNT, CDR2 FRNRAP. In nucleotides, the CDR3 is TGTGCTAGTGCCCCGGGTTTGGGTGCCAATCAGCCCCAGCATTTT. Translating it yields CASAPGLGANQPQHF. The whole variable domain, remainder taken from reference TRBV12-5 and TRBJ1-5, is DARVTQTPRHKVTEMGQEVTMRCQPILGHNTVFWYRQTMMQGLELLAYFRNRAPLDDSGMPKDRFSAEMPDATLATLKIQPSEPRDSAVYFCASAPGLGANQPQHFGDGTRLSIL.

V is TRBV30 and J is TRBJ1-3; possibly TRBD1 for D (5 bases). The CDR3 consists of 16 residues. The V end lost 1 base, the J end lost 0 bases, and 13 bases lay between the germline ends. CDR1 and CDR2 from the germline V gene are GTSNPN and SVGIG (reference sequence). The CDR3 here is CAWSGGLQGSGNTIYF. The CDR3 coding sequence is TGTGCCTGGAGTGGGGGCCTCCAGGGCTCTGGAAACACCATATATTTT.